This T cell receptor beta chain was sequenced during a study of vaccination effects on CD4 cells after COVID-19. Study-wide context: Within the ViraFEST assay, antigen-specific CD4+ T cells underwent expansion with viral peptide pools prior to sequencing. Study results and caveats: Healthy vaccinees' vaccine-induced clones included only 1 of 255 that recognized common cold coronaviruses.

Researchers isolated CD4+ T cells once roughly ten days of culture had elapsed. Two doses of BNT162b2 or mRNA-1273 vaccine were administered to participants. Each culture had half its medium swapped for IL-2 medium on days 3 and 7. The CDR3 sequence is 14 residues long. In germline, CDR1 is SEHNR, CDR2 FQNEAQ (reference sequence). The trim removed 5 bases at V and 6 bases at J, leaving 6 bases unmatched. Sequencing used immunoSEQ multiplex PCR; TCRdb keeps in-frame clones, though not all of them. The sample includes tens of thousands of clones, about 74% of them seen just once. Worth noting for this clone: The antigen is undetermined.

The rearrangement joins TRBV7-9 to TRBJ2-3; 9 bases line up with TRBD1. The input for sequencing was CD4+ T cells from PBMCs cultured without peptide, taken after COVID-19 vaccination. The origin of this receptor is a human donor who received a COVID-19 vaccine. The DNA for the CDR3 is TGTGCCAGCAGCCTGGACAGGGGTGTCGATACGCAGTATTTT. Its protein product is CASSLDRGVDTQYF.